What follows is one T cell receptor beta chain and its context. As processed by the authors: For nucleated cells, counts were estimated from reference gene primer amplification. Some clones are missing from TCRdb's copy, which holds only in-frame ones; the method was immunoSEQ multiplex PCR. Clone size and V and J calls were adopted from that table, with D and trimming inferred from the DNA. The table has fewer than 120,000 clones, around 76% seen once. This record belongs to a study of blood T cell repertoires in COVID-19. The wider study: Donors in the United States, Italy and Spain gave samples during acute or convalescent COVID-19. Nucleic acid was either cDNA or gDNA, and it came from T cells, B-cell-depleted T cells, or PBMCs.

Deletions cut 6 bases from V and 6 bases from J, with 10 bases between. The CDR3 spans 12 residues. CDR1 KGHSH and CDR2 LQKENI come from the germline V gene. The chain couples TRBV18 to TRBJ2-3; the D gene is possibly TRBD1 (6 bases). The TCR was taken from a woman of 80 years or more with acute or convalescent COVID-19. Sequencing was carried out using peripheral blood. CDR3 protein: CASSTGQDTQYF. The CDR3 DNA follows: TGTGCCAGCTCTACAGGGCAGGATACGCAGTATTTT.